This T cell receptor (beta chain) was captured in a study of T-cell reconstitution after alpha-beta-depleted transplantation in children. This clonotype was counted ten times or more. It was with unique molecular identifiers that the TCRbeta library was prepared. TCRdb reanalysed the PCR reads using MiXCR and keeps one entry per CDR3 protein. This table has about 610,000 distinct CDR3 sequences, 10% appearing once. V lost 4 bases to trimming and J lost 10 bases, with 19 bases between them. Germline V gives CDR1 SEHNR, CDR2 FQNEAQ (reference sequence). This CDR3 region has 15 residues. The origin of this receptor is a human donor who donated a stem cell graft to a child with acute myeloid leukemia. Source: PBMCs from the stem cell graft donor, taken from the stem cell graft. The chain combines TRBV7-9 with TRBJ1-4; D possibly corresponds to TRBD1 (5 bases). As DNA, the CDR3 is TGTGCCAGCAGCTATCCGGGACCGGGGGGAGGAAAACTGTTTTTT. Amino acids: CASSYPGPGGGKLFF.